The entry below gives a single T cell receptor (beta chain) sequence along with its context. Its antigen is not identified. CDR1 is SGHTA, CDR2 FQGNSA, per germline. After removal of 2 bases from V and 4 bases from J, the junction contained 5 bases not matched to a gene. This CDR3 has 15 residues. This entry is derived from a study of cytomegalovirus exposure and HLA in healthy donors. The overall study: There were about 85 million unique TCRs (from HLA-typed donors) in an early data release. Whole-study results and caveats: A missense DCLRE1C variant was associated with V- and J-gene trimming of TCR beta chains in a later analysis, and an independent cohort replicated the association. While the bulk of TCR sequences proved rare, some public TCRs turned up in many donors.

In the PCR, 60 Vbeta and 13 Jbeta primers were used. TCRdb's copy holds only in-frame clones and misses some; the assay was immunoSEQ multiplex PCR. The table lists 200,000 to 250,000 clones, 77% of them singletons, with 2.5% to 3% in the top ten. This sequence originates from a woman in her sixties in good health and CMV-seropositive. The chain recombines TRBV7-2 with TRBJ1-2; 9 bases line up with TRBD1. The material sequenced was PBMCs. The CDR3 DNA sequence: TGTGCCAGCAGCTTAAACAGGGGGCAGGGCTATGGCTACACCTTC. Its translation is CASSLNRGQGYGYTF.